One sample yielded the 22 T cell receptor beta chains listed below, sequenced in a study of read filtering for tumor transcriptome and immune sequencing. The library was built from about 400 ng RNA with molecular barcoded adaptors for alpha/delta and beta/gamma chains. One entry per CDR3 protein, called by TCRdb with MiXCR from the reads. Among tens of thousands of distinct CDR3 sequences listed, approximately 22% were seen once. The source material was a population of CD138-negative cells sorted from bone marrow. These TCRs come from a donor at least 40 years old with multiple myeloma.

This clonotype has at least ten counts. CDR3: CASSQDVRTAYYGYTF. In DNA, the CDR3 is TGCGCCAGCAGCCAAGATGTCAGAACTGCCTACTATGGCTACACCTTC. The chain has TRBV4-1 and TRBJ1-2; D gene ambiguous. V lost 0 bases and J 3 bases, leaving 14 bases between the germline ends. Germline V gene lookup returns CDR1 MGHRA and CDR2 YSYEKL. The CDR3 is made up of 16 amino acids.

The rearrangement uses TRBV4-1 and TRBJ2-7; D is possibly TRBD2 (6 bases). Trimming cost V 0 bases and J 0 bases, with 9 bases left between them. Germline V gene sequence: CDR1 MGHRA, CDR2 YSYEKL. The CDR3 totals 15 residues. The CDR3 reads CASSQDRGLSYEQYF. In DNA, the CDR3 is TGCGCCAGCAGCCAAGATCGGGGACTCTCCTACGAGCAGTACTTC.

This clonotype has at least ten counts. This sequence joins TRBV7-6 and TRBJ2-7, with 9 bases fitting TRBD1. This CDR3 spans 13 amino acids. Trimming at V came to 5 bases and at J to 3 bases, leaving 2 bases not matched to a gene. Germline CDR1 and CDR2: SGHVS and FNYEAQ. The CDR3 reads CASSPTGGYEQYF. CDR3 DNA: TGTGCCAGCAGCCCGACAGGGGGCTACGAGCAGTACTTC.

The table lists this clonotype with many counts. The chain links TRBV5-1 to TRBJ1-1; D is uncertain. CDR1 and CDR2 from the germline V gene are SGHRS and YFSETQ. V gave up 5 bases and J gave up 4 bases, with 12 bases separating them. The CDR3 length is 13 residues. The CDR3 reads CASRWASGTEAFF. The CDR3 DNA reads TGCGCCAGCAGGTGGGCCTCGGGCACTGAAGCTTTCTTT.

This clonotype was seen more than once but under ten times. The chain couples TRBV11-2 to TRBJ2-5; D is possibly TRBD2 (5 bases). The CDR3 runs 13 residues. The V end lost 5 bases, the J end lost 2 bases, and 9 bases lay between the germline ends. Germline-derived CDR1 and CDR2 are SGHAT and FQNNGV. The DNA for the CDR3 is TGTGCCAGCAGCCGGGGTCAGCAAGAGACCCAGTACTTC. It yields the protein CASSRGQQETQYF. Supplemented by reference TRBV11-2 and TRBJ2-5, the full variable domain reads EAGVAQSPRYKIIEKRQSVAFWCNPISGHATLYWYQQILGQGPKLLIQFQNNGVVDDSQLPKDRFSAERLKGVDSTLKIQPAKLEDSAVYLCASSRGQQETQYFGPGTRLLVL.

Points on this clonotype: A much more abundant neighbour one base away suggests this may be a read error. The J gene is TRBJ2-1, the V gene TRBV11-2; either TRBD1 or TRBD2 may supply D (5 bases each). V shed 9 bases and J shed 6 bases, with 15 bases lying between them. Per germline, CDR1 SGHAT and CDR2 FQNNGV. The CDR3 consists of 13 residues. CDR3 in DNA: TGTGCCAGGGGGCGGGCGTACGGCAATGAGCAGTTCTTC. Translated, it gives CARGRAYGNEQFF.

The sample holds many counts of this clonotype. This sequence joins TRBV7-9 and TRBJ1-6, with a possible D match to TRBD1 (6 bases). Trimming removed 5 bases from V and 8 bases from J, with 10 bases in between. CDR3 length equals 13 residues. Per germline, CDR1 SEHNR and CDR2 FQNEAQ (reference sequence). CDR3 region: CASSPSGDSPLHF. DNA of the CDR3: TGTGCCAGCAGCCCGTCAGGGGATTCACCCCTCCACTTT.

This clonotype was found many times. The CDR3 reads CAWVRALSYNEQFF. The DNA of the CDR3 is TGTGCCTGGGTAAGGGCCCTCTCGTACAATGAGCAGTTCTTC. The chain carries TRBV30 and TRBJ2-1; no clear D. Germline V CDR1 and CDR2: GTSNPN, SVGIG (reference sequence). V gave up 5 bases and J gave up 4 bases, with 15 bases separating them. The CDR3 totals 14 residues.

This clonotype was seen many times. One end of the junction is discordant with germline, which a read error may explain. This chain connects TRBV7-7 to TRBJ2-5, with a possible D match to TRBD2 (5 bases). CDR3 length equals 13 residues. Germline V CDR1 and CDR2: SSHAT, FNYEAQ (reference sequence). The CDR3 coding sequence is TGTGCTAGCAGCACGGCCGGGGTAGGGACCCAGTACTTC. It codes for CASSTAGVGTQYF.

This clonotype appeared many times. The chain couples TRBV20-1 to TRBJ1-1; 7 bases match TRBD1. The CDR3 totals 18 residues. With V trimmed by 1 base and J by 3 bases, 17 bases remained unmatched. Germline V gene lookup returns CDR1 DFQATT and CDR2 SNEGSKA (reference sequence). The CDR3 sequence is CSARGRLSDRVVDTEAFF. The CDR3 DNA sequence: TGCAGTGCTAGAGGGAGGTTGTCAGACAGGGTGGTTGACACTGAAGCTTTCTTT.

As to this clonotype: A read error may explain this, as a much larger clone is one base away. The rearrangement links TRBV20-1 to TRBJ1-6; D not certain. Germline CDR1 reads DFQATT; CDR2 reads SNEGSKA (reference sequence). This CDR3 is 13 amino acids long. CDR3 region: CSAREVGNSPLRF. Written as DNA, the CDR3 is TGCAGTGCTAGGGAGGTGGGCAATTCACCCCTCCGCTTT.

Points on this clonotype: A far larger clone is only one base removed, so a read error is likely. J is TRBJ2-2 and V is TRBV12-3 or TRBV12-4; 7 nucleotides agree with TRBD1. The CDR3 length is 14 residues. CDR3 residues: CACSSRQGTGELFF. The DNA of the CDR3 is TGTGCCTGCAGTTCAAGACAGGGAACCGGGGAGCTGTTTTTT.

This clonotype came up many times. The chain recombines TRBV20-1 with TRBJ1-6, with D maybe TRBD1 (5 bases). Germline V gene sequence: CDR1 DFQATT, CDR2 SNEGSKA (reference sequence). V was pared by 0 bases and J by 0 bases, with 15 bases between. This CDR3 spans 18 amino acids. The CDR3 coding sequence is TGCAGTGCTAGAGATCTCGGGGGTCTGAGCTCCTATAATTCACCCCTCCACTTT. This codes for CSARDLGGLSSYNSPLHF.

This clonotype was recorded many times. The chain is built from TRBV28 and TRBJ2-1; no definite D call. The CDR3 has 15 residues. The V gene lost 6 bases and the J gene lost 3 bases, with 15 bases spanning the gap. The germline CDR1 and CDR2 sequences are MDHEN and SYDVKM. CDR3: CASSWTTSGYNEQFF. The CDR3 DNA sequence: TGTGCCAGCAGCTGGACGACCTCTGGCTACAATGAGCAGTTCTTC.

This clonotype occurred many times. This rearrangement joins TRBV7-2 to TRBJ2-1; a possible D gene is TRBD2 (6 bases). Germline assignment: CDR1 SGHTA and CDR2 FQGNSA. The CDR3 spans 15 residues. The ends were cut back, 3 bases at V and 6 bases at J, with 15 bases in the middle. CDR3 bases: TGTGCCAGCAGCTTCGGAGGGCCGGTCTCCAATGAGCAGTTCTTC. Amino acids: CASSFGGPVSNEQFF.

This clonotype has ten or more counts. The rearrangement links TRBV3-1 to TRBJ2-3, with TRBD2 identical over 7 bases. The CDR3 is 15 amino acids. CDR1 LGHDT and CDR2 YNNKEL come from the germline V gene (reference sequence). V was pared by 0 bases and J by 5 bases, with 5 bases of the junction left unmatched. The CDR3 is CASSQEASGGDTQYF. The DNA of the CDR3 is TGTGCCAGCAGCCAAGAGGCTAGCGGTGGAGATACGCAGTATTTT.

This clonotype was observed a handful of times. This sequence may be a read error, since a much larger clone differs from it by one base. The V call is TRBV9, the J call TRBJ2-1; the D gene is possibly TRBD1 (6 bases). The germline V gene has CDR1 SGDLS and CDR2 YYNGEE. The CDR3 length is 13 residues. Between the trimmed V and J ends, which lost 3 bases and 8 bases, there was a span of 12 bases. CDR3 amino acids: CASSGYRAYEQFF. In nucleotides, the CDR3 is TGTGCCAGCAGCGGATACAGGGCCTATGAGCAGTTCTTC.

There are many counts of this clonotype. J is TRBJ1-1 and V is TRBV20-1, with a weak D call TRBD1 (6 bases). The V gene lost 3 bases and the J gene lost 1 base, with 12 bases spanning the gap. CDR3 length equals 14 residues. Germline lookup yields CDR1 DFQATT and CDR2 SNEGSKA (reference sequence). The CDR3 DNA reads TGCAGTGCTAGCCAGGGGCGCGGGAACACTGAAGCTTTCTTT. Protein: CSASQGRGNTEAFF.

This clonotype was counted many times. J is TRBJ2-7 and V is TRBV5-1, with D unresolved. This CDR3 is built from 14 residues. Trimming took off 4 bases at V and 3 bases at J, with 14 bases between the two ends. Germline lookup yields CDR1 SGHRS and CDR2 YFSETQ. This CDR3 reads CASSPTSVSYEQYF. CDR3 sequence (DNA): TGCGCCAGCAGCCCGACGTCAGTGAGCTACGAGCAGTACTTC. Variable domain in full (rest from reference TRBV5-1 and TRBJ2-7): KAGVTQTPRYLIKTRGQQVTLSCSPISGHRSVSWYQQTPGQGLQFLFEYFSETQRNKGNFPGRFSGRQFSNSRSEMNVSTLELGDSALYLCASSPTSVSYEQYFGPGTRLTVT.

Ten or more counts support this clonotype. The chain combines TRBV14 with TRBJ2-1, with D unclear. Trimming stripped 2 bases from V and 8 bases from J, with 4 bases between. There are 11 residues in the CDR3. Germline V gene data show CDR1 as SGHDN and CDR2 as FVKESK. The CDR3 protein is CASSQWDEQFF. The CDR3 DNA is TGTGCCAGCAGCCAATGGGATGAGCAGTTCTTC.

Many counts were recorded for this clonotype. The rearrangement uses TRBV3-1 and TRBJ1-1; 12 positions agree with TRBD1. V lost 7 bases and J lost 4; bases outside the gene matches: 4. CDR3 size: 14 residues. Germline V gives CDR1 LGHDT, CDR2 YNNKEL (reference sequence). The CDR3, as DNA: TGTGCCAGCACCCGGGGACAGGGGGCCACTGAAGCTTTCTTT. This sequence encodes CASTRGQGATEAFF.

This clonotype was seen at least ten times. The V and J genes are TRBV7-9 and TRBJ2-3; weak D call: TRBD2 (5 bases). The length of the CDR3 is 14 residues. The germline V gene has CDR1 SEHNR and CDR2 FQNEAQ (reference sequence). V lost 6 bases to trimming and J lost 0 bases, with 10 bases between them. This CDR3 is CASRPLASTDTQYF. Written as DNA, the CDR3 is TGTGCCAGCAGGCCCCTAGCTAGCACAGATACGCAGTATTTT.